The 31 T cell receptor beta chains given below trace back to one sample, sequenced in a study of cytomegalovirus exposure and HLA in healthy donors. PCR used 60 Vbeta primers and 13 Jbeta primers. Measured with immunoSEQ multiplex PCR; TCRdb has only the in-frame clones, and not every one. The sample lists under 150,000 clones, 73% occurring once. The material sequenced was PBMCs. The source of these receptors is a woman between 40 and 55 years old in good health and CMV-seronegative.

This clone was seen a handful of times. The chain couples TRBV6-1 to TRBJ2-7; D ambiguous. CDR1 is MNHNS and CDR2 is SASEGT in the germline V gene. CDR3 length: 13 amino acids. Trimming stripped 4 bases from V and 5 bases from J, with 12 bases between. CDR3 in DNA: TGTGCCAGCAGTGTGAGGTTCCTCCACGAGCAGTACTTC. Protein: CASSVRFLHEQYF.

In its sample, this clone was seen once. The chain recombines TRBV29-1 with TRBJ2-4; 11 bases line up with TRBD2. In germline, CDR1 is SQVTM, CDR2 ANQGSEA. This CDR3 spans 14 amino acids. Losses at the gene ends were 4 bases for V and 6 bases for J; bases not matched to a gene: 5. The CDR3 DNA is TGCAGCGTTGCCCCCACTAGCGGGGGAAACATTCAGTACTTC. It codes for CSVAPTSGGNIQYF.

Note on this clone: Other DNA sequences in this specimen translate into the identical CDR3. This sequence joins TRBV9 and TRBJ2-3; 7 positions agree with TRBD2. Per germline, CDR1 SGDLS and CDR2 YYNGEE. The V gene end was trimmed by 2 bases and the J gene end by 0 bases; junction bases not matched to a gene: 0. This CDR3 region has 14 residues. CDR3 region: CASSVSGSTDTQYF. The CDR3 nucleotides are TGTGCCAGCAGCGTTAGCGGGAGCACAGATACGCAGTATTTT.

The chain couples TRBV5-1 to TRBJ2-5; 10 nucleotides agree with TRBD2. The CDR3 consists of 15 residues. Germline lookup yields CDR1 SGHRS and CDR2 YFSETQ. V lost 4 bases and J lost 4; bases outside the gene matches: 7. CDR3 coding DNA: TGCGCCAGCAGCCTAGACTCTAGCGGGGGAGAGACCCAGTACTTC. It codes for CASSLDSSGGETQYF.

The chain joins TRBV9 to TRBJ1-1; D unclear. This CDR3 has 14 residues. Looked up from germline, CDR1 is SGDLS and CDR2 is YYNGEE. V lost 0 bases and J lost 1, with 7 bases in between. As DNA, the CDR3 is TGTGCCAGCAGCGTAGTGCCGGGGAACACTGAAGCTTTCTTT. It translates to CASSVVPGNTEAFF.

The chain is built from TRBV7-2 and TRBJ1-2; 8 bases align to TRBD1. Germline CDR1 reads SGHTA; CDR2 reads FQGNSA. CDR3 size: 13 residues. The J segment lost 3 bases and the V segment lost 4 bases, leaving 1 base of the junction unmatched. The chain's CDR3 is CASSSTGDYGYTF. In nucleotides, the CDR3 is TGTGCCAGCAGCTCGACAGGGGACTATGGCTACACCTTC. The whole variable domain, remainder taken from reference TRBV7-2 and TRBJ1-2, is GAGVSQSPSNKVTEKGKDVELRCDPISGHTALYWYRQSLGQGLEFLIYFQGNSAPDKSGLPSDRFSAERTGGSVSTLTIQRTQQEDSAVYLCASSSTGDYGYTFGSGTRLTVV.

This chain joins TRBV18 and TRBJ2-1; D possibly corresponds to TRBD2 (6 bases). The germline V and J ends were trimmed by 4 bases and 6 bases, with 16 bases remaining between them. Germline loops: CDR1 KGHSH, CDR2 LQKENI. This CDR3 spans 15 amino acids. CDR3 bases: TGTGCCAGCTCACAAACCGGGACTCAACTCAATGAGCAGTTCTTC. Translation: CASSQTGTQLNEQFF.

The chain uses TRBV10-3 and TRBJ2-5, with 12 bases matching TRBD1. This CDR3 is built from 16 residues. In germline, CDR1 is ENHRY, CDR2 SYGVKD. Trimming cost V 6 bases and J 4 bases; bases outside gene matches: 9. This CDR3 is CAIRKGTGGLGETQYF. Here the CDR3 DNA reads TGTGCCATCAGAAAGGGGACAGGGGGCCTAGGAGAGACCCAGTACTTC.

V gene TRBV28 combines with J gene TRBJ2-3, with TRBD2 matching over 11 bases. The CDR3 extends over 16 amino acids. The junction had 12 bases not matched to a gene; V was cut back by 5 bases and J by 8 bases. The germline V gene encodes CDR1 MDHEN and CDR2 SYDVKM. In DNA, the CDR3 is TGTGCCAGCAGTCAACTACTAGCGGGGGAGCACATTACGCAGTATTTT. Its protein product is CASSQLLAGEHITQYF.

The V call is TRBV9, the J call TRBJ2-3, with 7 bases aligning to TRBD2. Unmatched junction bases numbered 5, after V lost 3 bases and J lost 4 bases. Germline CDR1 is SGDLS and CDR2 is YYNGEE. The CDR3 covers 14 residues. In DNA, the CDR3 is TGTGCCAGCAGCGAAGGGAGGGGAGCAGATACGCAGTATTTT. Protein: CASSEGRGADTQYF.

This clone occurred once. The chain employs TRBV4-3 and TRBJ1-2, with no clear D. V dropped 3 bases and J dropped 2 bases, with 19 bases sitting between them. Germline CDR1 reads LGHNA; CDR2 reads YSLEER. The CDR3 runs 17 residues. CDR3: CASSHYMAGVENYGYTF. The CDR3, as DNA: TGCGCCAGCAGCCACTATATGGCCGGGGTAGAAAACTATGGCTACACCTTC.

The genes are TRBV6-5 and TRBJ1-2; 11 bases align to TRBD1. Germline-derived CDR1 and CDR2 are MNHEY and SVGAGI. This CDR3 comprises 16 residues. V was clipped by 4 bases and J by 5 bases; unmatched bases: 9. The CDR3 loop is CASSSDRGRFSYGYTF. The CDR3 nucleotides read TGTGCCAGCAGTTCGGACAGGGGGCGTTTTTCGTATGGCTACACCTTC.

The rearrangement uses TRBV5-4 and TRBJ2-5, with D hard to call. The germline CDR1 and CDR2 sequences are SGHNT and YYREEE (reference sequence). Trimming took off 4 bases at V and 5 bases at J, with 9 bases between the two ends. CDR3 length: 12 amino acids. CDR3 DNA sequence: TGTGCCAGCAGCGCATCTAAGGAGACCCAGTACTTC. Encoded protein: CASSASKETQYF.

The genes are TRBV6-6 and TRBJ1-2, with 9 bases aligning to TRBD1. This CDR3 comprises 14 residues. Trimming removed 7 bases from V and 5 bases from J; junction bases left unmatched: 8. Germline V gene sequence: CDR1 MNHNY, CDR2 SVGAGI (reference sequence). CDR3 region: CASTLTGGTYGYTF. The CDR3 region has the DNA TGTGCCAGCACTCTTACAGGGGGCACATATGGCTACACCTTC.

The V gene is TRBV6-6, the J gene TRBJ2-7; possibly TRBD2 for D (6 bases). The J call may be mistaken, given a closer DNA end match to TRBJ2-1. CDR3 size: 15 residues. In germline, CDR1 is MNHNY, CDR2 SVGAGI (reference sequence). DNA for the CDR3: TGTGCCCACTCCCGGGACTCTGGCCGGGGAGGTGAGCAGTTCTTC. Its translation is CAHSRDSGRGGEQFF.

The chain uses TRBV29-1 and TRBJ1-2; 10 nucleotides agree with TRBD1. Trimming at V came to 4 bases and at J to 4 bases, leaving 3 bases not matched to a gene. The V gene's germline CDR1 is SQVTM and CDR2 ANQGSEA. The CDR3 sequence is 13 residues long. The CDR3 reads CSVGQGAGYGYTF. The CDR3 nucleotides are TGCAGCGTTGGACAGGGGGCTGGCTATGGCTACACCTTC.

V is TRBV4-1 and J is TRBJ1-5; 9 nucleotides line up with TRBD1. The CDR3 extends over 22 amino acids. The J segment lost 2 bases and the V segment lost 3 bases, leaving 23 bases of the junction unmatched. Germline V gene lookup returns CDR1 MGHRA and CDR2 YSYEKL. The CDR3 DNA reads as TGCGCCAGCAGCCATCCTTTTACCCCACAGGGGGCAAGGAGTCGTGGCAATCAGCCCCAGCATTTT. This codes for CASSHPFTPQGARSRGNQPQHF.

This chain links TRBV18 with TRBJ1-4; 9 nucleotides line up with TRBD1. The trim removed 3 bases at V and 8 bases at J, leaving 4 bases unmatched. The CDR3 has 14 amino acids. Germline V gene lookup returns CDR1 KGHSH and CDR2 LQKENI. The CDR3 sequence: CASSPRQGDEKLFF. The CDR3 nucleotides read TGTGCCAGCTCACCGCGACAGGGGGACGAAAAACTGTTTTTT.

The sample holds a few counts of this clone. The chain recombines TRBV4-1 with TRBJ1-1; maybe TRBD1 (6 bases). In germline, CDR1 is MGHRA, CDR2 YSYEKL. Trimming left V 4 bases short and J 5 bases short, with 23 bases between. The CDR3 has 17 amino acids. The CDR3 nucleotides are TGCGCCAGCAGCCCCAGGGGAAGGGGCGCGAGAAGAACTGAAGCTTTCTTT. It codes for CASSPRGRGARRTEAFF.

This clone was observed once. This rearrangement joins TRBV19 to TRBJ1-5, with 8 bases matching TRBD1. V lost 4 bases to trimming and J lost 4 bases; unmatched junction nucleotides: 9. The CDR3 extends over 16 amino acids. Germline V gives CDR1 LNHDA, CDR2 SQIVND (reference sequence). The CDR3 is CASSRGDRGFNQPQHF. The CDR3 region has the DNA TGTGCCAGTAGTAGGGGAGACAGGGGTTTTAATCAGCCCCAGCATTTT.

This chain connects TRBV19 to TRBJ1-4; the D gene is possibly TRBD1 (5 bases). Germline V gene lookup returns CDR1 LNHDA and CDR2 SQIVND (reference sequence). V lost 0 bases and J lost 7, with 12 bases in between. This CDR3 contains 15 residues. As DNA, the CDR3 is TGTGCCAGTAGTATAGATGGACATCGAACTGAAAAACTGTTTTTT. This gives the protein CASSIDGHRTEKLFF.

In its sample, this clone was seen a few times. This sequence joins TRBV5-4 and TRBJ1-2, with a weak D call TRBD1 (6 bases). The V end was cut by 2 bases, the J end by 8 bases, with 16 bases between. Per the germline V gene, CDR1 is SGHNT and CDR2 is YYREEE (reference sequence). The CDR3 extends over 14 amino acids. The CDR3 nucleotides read TGTGCCAGCAGCTTTGGTGACAGGAGAGGCGGCTACACCTTC. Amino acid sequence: CASSFGDRRGGYTF.

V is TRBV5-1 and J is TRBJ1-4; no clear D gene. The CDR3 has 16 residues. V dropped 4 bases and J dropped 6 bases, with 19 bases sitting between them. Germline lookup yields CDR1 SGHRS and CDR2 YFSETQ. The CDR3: CASSLGVGALDEKLFF. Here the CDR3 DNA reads TGCGCCAGCAGCCTGGGTGTGGGCGCCTTAGATGAAAAACTGTTTTTT. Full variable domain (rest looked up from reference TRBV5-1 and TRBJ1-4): KAGVTQTPRYLIKTRGQQVTLSCSPISGHRSVSWYQQTPGQGLQFLFEYFSETQRNKGNFPGRFSGRQFSNSRSEMNVSTLELGDSALYLCASSLGVGALDEKLFFGSGTQLSVL.

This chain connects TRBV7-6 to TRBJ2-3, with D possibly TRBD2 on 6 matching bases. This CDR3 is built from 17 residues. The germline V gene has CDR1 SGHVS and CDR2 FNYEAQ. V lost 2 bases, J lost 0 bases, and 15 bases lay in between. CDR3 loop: CASSLKPPGTSTDTQYF. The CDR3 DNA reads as TGTGCCAGCAGCTTAAAACCTCCGGGGACTAGCACAGATACGCAGTATTTT.

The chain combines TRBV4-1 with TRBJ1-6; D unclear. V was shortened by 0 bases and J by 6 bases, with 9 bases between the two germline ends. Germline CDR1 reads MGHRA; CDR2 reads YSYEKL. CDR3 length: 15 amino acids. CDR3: CASSQDEGGNSPLHF. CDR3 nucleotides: TGCGCCAGCAGCCAAGATGAAGGCGGTAATTCACCCCTCCACTTT.

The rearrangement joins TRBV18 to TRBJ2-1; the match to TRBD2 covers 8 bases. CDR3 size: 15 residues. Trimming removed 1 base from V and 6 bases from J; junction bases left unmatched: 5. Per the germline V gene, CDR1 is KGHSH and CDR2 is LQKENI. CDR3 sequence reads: CASSPLAGFANEQFF. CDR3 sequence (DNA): TGTGCCAGCTCACCACTAGCGGGGTTCGCCAATGAGCAGTTCTTC.

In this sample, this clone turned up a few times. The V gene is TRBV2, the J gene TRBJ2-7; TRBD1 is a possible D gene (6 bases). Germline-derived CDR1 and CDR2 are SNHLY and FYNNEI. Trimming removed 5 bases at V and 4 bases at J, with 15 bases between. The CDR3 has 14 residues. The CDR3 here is CASSLAGTSYEQYV. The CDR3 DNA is TGTGCCAGCAGTCTCGCCGGGACATCGTACGAGCAGTACGTC.

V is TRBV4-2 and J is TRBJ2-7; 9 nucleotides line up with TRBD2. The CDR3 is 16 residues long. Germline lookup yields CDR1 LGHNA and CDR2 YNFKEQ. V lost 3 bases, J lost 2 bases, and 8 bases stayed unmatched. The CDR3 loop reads CASSHSQRGATYEQYF. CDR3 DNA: TGTGCCAGCAGCCACTCGCAGCGGGGGGCCACCTACGAGCAGTACTTC.

The CDR3 here is CASSPLGRGGPDTQYF. In DNA, the CDR3 is TGCGCCAGCAGCCCCTTGGGGCGGGGGGGCCCAGATACGCAGTATTTT. This chain links TRBV4-1 with TRBJ2-3; 9 nucleotides agree with TRBD2. The CDR3 is 16 amino acids. V shed 4 bases and J 4 bases; nucleotides not matched to a gene: 9. Germline V lookup: CDR1 MGHRA, CDR2 YSYEKL.

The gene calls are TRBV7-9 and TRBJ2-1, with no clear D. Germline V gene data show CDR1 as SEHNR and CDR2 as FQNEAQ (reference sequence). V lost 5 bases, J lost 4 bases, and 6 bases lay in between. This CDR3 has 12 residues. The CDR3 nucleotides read TGTGCCAGCAGCACCGGTTACAATGAGCAGTTCTTC. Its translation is CASSTGYNEQFF.

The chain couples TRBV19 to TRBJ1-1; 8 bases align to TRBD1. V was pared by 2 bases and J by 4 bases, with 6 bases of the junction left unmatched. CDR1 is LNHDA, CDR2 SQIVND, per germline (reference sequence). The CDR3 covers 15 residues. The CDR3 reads CASSISGGEFTEAFF. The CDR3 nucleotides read TGTGCCAGTAGTATATCAGGGGGCGAGTTCACTGAAGCTTTCTTT.